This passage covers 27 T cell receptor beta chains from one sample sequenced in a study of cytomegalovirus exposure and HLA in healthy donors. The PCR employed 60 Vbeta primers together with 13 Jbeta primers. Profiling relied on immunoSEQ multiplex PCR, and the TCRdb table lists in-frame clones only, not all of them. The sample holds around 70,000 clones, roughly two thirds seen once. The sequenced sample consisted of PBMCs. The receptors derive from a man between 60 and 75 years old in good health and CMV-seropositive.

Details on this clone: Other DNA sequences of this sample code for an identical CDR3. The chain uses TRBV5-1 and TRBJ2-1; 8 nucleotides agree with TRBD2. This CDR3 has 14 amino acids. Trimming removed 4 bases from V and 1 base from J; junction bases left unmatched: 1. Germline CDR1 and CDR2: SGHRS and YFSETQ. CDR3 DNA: TGCGCCAGCAGCACGGGAGGGTCCTACAATGAGCAGTTCTTC. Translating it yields CASSTGGSYNEQFF.

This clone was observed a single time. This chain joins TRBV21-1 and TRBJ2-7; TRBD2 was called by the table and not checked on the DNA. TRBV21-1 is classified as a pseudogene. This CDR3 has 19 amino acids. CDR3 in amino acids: CASSKPPSTQRGPTYEQYF. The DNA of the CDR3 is TGTGCCAGCAGCAAACCCCCGTCAACTCAGCGGGGGCCTACCTACGAGCAGTACTTC.

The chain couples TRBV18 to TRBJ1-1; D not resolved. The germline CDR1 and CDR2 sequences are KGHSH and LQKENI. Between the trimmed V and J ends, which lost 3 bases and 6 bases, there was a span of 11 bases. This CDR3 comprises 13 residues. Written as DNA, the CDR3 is TGTGCCAGCTCACCTGACGTTGCGGCTGAAGCTTTCTTT. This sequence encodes CASSPDVAAEAFF.

The DNA for the CDR3 is TGCGCCAGCAGTGAGTCTAGGGGGCCTAACTATGGCTACACCTTC. Encoded protein: CASSESRGPNYGYTF. This chain links TRBV10-1 with TRBJ1-2; 7 nucleotides match TRBD1. This CDR3 region has 15 residues. CDR1 and CDR2 from the germline V gene are WNHNN and SYGVQD (reference sequence). Unmatched junction bases numbered 1, after V lost 0 bases and J lost 0 bases.

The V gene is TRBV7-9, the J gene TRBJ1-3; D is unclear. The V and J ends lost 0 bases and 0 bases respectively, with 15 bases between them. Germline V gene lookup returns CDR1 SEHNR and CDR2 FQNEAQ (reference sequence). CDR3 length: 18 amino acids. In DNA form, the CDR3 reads TGTGCCAGCAGCTTAGCTCTGAGGCACCCCCACTCTGGAAACACCATATATTTT. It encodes CASSLALRHPHSGNTIYF.

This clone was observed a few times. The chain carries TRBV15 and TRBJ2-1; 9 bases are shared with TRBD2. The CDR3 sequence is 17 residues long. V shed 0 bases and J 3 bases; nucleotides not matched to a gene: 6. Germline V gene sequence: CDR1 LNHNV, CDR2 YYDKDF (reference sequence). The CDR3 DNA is TGTGCCACCAGCAGAGATGTGCGGGGGGGCCGCTACAATGAGCAGTTCTTC. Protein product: CATSRDVRGGRYNEQFF.

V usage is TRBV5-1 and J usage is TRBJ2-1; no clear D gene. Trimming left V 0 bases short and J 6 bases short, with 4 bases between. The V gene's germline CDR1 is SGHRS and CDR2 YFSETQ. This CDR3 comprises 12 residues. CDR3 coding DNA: TGCGCCAGCAGCTTGGGCGGCAATGAGCAGTTCTTC. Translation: CASSLGGNEQFF.

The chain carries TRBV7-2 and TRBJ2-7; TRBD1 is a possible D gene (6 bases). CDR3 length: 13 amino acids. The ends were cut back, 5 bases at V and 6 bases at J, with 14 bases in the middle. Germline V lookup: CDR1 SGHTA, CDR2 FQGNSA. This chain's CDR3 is CASSPRQASEQYF. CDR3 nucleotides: TGTGCCAGCAGCCCAAGACAGGCCTCCGAGCAGTACTTC. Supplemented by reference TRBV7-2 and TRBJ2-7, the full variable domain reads GAGVSQSPSNKVTEKGKDVELRCDPISGHTALYWYRQSLGQGLEFLIYFQGNSAPDKSGLPSDRFSAERTGGSVSTLTIQRTQQEDSAVYLCASSPRQASEQYFGPGTRLTVT.

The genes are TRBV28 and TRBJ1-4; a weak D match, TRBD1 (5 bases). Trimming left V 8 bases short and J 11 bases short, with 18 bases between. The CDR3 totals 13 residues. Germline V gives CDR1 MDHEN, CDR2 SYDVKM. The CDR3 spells CASGGSVLGKLFF. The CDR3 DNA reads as TGTGCCAGCGGGGGGTCCGTCCTGGGGAAACTGTTTTTT.

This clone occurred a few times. CDR3 loop: CASSLLSTSPETQYF. Written as DNA, the CDR3 is TGCGCCAGCAGCTTGCTAAGCACTTCTCCGGAGACCCAGTACTTC. The chain is built from TRBV5-1 and TRBJ2-5; no definite D call. CDR1 SGHRS and CDR2 YFSETQ come from the germline V gene. CDR3 size: 15 residues. V dropped 1 base and J dropped 5 bases, with 15 bases sitting between them.

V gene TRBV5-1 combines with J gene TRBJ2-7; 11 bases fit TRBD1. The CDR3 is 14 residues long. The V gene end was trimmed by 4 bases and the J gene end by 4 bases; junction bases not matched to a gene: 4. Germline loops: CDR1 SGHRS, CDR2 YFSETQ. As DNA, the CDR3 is TGCGCCAGCAGCCCCCGGGACAGGGGGTACGAGCAGTACTTC. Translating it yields CASSPRDRGYEQYF.

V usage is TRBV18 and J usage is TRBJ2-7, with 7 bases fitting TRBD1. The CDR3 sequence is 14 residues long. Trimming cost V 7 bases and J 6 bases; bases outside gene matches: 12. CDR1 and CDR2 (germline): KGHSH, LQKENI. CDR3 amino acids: CASLARTGRGEQYF. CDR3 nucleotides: TGTGCCAGCTTAGCTCGGACAGGCCGGGGCGAGCAGTACTTC.

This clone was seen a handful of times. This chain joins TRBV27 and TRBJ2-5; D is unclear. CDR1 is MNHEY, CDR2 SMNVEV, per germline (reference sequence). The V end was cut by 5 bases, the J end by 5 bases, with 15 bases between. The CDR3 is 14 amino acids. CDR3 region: CASSPRGPQETQYF. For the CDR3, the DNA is TGTGCCAGCAGTCCCCGCGGCCCGCAGGAGACCCAGTACTTC.

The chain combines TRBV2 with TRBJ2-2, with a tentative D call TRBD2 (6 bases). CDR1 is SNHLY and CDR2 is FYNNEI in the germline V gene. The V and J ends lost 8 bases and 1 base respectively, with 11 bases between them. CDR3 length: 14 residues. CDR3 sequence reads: CASGPRENTGELFF. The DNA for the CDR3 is TGTGCCAGCGGGCCGCGGGAGAACACCGGGGAGCTGTTTTTT.

CDR3 amino acids: CSVDLGGGQYF. CDR3 coding DNA: TGCAGCGTTGATCTCGGGGGTGGGCAGTACTTC. The rearrangement uses TRBV29-1 and TRBJ2-7; tentatively, D is TRBD2 (6 bases). Germline V gene lookup returns CDR1 SQVTM and CDR2 ANQGSEA. The ends were cut back, 3 bases at V and 9 bases at J, with 12 bases in the middle. This CDR3 has 11 residues.

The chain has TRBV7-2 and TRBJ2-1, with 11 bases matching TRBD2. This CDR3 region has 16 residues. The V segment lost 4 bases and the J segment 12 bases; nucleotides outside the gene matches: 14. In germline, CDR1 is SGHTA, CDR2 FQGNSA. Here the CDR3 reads CASSSPSGGRTMRQFF. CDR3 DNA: TGTGCCAGCAGCTCGCCTAGCGGGGGGCGTACAATGAGGCAGTTCTTC. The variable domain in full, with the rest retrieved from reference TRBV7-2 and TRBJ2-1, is GAGVSQSPSNKVTEKGKDVELRCDPISGHTALYWYRQSLGQGLEFLIYFQGNSAPDKSGLPSDRFSAERTGGSVSTLTIQRTQQEDSAVYLCASSSPSGGRTMRQFFGPGTRLTVL.

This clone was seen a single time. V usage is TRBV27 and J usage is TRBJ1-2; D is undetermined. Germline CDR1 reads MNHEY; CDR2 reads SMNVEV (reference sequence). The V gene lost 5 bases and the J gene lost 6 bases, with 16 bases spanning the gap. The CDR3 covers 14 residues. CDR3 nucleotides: TGTGCCAGCAGTCCGCAGTGGGGAGACGATGGCTACACCTTC. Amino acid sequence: CASSPQWGDDGYTF.

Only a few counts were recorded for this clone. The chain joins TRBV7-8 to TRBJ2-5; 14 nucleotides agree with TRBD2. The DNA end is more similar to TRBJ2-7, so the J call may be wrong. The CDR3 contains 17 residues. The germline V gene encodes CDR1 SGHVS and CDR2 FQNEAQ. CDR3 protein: CASSLMGLAGVGNEQYF. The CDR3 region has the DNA TGTGCCAGCAGCCTAATGGGACTAGCGGGAGTGGGAAACGAGCAGTACTTC.

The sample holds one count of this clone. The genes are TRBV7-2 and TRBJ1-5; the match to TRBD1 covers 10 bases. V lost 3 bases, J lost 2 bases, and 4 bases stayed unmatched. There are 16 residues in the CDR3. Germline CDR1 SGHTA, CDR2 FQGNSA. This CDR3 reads CASSLMTGGGNQPQHF. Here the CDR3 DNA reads TGTGCCAGCAGCTTGATGACAGGGGGCGGCAATCAGCCCCAGCATTTT.

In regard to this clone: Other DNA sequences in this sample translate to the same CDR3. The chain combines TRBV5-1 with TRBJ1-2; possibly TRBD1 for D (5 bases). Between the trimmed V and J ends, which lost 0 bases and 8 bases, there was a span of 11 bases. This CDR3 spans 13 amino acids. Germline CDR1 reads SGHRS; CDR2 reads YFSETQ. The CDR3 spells CASSLGGGSGYTF. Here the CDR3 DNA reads TGCGCCAGCAGCTTGGGCGGGGGAAGCGGCTACACCTTC.

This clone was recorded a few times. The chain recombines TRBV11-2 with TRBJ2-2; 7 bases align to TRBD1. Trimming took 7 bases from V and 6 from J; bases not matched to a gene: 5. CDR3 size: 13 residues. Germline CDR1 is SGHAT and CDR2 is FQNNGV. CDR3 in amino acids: CASTIQGAGELFF. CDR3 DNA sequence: TGTGCCAGCACCATTCAGGGGGCCGGGGAGCTGTTTTTT.

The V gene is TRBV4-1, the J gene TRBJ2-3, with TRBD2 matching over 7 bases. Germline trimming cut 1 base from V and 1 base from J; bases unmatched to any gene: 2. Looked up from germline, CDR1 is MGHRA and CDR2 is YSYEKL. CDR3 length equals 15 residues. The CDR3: CASSQVTSGTDTQYF. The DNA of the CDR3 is TGCGCCAGCAGCCAAGTCACTAGCGGCACAGATACGCAGTATTTT.

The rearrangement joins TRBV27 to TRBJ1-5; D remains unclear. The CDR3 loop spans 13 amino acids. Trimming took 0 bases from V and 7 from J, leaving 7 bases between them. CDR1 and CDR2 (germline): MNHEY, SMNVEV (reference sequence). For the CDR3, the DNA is TGTGCCAGCAGTTTATCGGCGGGACAGCCCCAGCATTTT. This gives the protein CASSLSAGQPQHF.

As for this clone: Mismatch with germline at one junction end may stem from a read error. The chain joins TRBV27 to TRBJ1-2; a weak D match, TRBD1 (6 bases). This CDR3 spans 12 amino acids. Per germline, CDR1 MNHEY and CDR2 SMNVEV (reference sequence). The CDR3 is CASGGGLYSYTF. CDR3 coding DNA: TGTGCCAGCGGGGGGGGGCTCTATAGCTACACCTTC.

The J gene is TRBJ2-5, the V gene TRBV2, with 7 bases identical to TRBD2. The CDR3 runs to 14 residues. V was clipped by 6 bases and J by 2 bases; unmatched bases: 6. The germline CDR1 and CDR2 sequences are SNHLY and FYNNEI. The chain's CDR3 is CASRDPGLQETQYF. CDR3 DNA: TGTGCCAGCAGGGACCCGGGACTACAAGAGACCCAGTACTTC.

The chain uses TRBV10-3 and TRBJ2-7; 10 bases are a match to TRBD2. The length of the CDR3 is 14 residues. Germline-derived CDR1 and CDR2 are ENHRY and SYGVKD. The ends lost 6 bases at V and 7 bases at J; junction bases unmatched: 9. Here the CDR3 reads CAISPVTSGAEQYF. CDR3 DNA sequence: TGTGCCATCAGCCCTGTAACTAGCGGGGCTGAGCAGTACTTC.

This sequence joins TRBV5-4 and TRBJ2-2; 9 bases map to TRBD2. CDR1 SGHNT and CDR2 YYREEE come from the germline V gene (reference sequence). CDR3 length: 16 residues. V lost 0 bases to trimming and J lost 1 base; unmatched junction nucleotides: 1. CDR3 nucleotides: TGTGCCAGCAGCTTGGGCGGGGGGGTGAACACCGGGGAGCTGTTTTTT. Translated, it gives CASSLGGGVNTGELFF.